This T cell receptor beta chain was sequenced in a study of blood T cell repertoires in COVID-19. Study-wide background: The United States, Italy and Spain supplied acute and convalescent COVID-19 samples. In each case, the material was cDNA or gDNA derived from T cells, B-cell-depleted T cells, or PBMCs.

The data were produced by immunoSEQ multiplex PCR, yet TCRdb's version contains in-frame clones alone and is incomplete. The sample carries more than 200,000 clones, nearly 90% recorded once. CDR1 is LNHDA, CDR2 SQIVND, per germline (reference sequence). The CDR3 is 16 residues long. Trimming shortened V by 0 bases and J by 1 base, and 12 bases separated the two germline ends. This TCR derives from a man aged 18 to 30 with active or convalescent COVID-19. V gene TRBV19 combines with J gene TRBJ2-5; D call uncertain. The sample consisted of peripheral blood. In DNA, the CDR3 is TGTGCCAGTAGTATAGATCTAGGAAGCCCCCAAGAGACCCAGTACTTC. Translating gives CASSIDLGSPQETQYF.